The 22 T cell receptor beta chains given below trace back to one sample, sequenced in a study of blood T cell repertoires in COVID-19. Profiling relied on immunoSEQ multiplex PCR, and the TCRdb table lists in-frame clones only, not all of them. The sample consists of hundreds of thousands of clones, approximately 85% of them appearing once. Sequencing was carried out using PBMCs or T cells enriched from blood (not recorded which). These receptor sequences come from a woman between 40 and 55 years old with acute COVID-19.

Only a few counts were recorded for this clone. In DNA, the CDR3 is TGTGCCAGTAGTAAAAGGACAGGGGCGGACTATGGCTACACCTTC. Protein product: CASSKRTGADYGYTF. The rearrangement uses TRBV19 and TRBJ1-2; 9 bases fit TRBD1. The CDR3 is 15 residues long. Germline CDR1 and CDR2: LNHDA and SQIVND (reference sequence). J lost 3 bases, V lost 4 bases, and 6 bases had no gene match.

This clone was observed a handful of times. The rearrangement joins TRBV19 to TRBJ1-2, with D possibly matching TRBD1 (6 bases). The CDR3 totals 13 residues. Germline values: CDR1 LNHDA, CDR2 SQIVND (reference sequence). Trimming left V 5 bases short and J 8 bases short, with 15 bases between. The CDR3 reads CASSLRGNSGYTF. The CDR3 DNA follows: TGTGCCAGTAGTCTCAGGGGAAACAGCGGCTACACCTTC.

CDR3 bases: TGTGCCAGCAGTGCCCGGGACAGGGCTAATTCACCCCTCCACTTT. This codes for CASSARDRANSPLHF. This rearrangement joins TRBV2 to TRBJ1-6; 9 positions agree with TRBD1. This CDR3 has 15 residues. Per the germline V gene, CDR1 is SNHLY and CDR2 is FYNNEI. The junction had 4 bases not matched to a gene; V was cut back by 4 bases and J by 6 bases.

V is TRBV11-2 and J is TRBJ2-7; TRBD1 matches at 10 bases. Germline lookup yields CDR1 SGHAT and CDR2 FQNNGV. V lost 3 bases to trimming and J lost 2 bases; unmatched junction nucleotides: 1. This CDR3 has 14 amino acids. CDR3 nucleotides: TGTGCCAGCAGCTTCGGGACAGGGGCCTACGAGCAGTACTTC. The encoded protein is CASSFGTGAYEQYF.

This chain links TRBV3-1 (or the pseudogene TRBV3-2) with TRBJ2-5; 8 bases align to TRBD1. The V segment lost 1 base and the J segment 5 bases; nucleotides outside the gene matches: 0. This CDR3 is built from 13 residues. Germline V gene sequence: CDR1 LGHDT, CDR2 YNNKEL (reference sequence). CDR3 sequence (DNA): TGTGCCAGCAGCCAAGGACAGGGGGAGACCCAGTACTTC. It encodes CASSQGQGETQYF.

The genes are TRBV27 and TRBJ1-5; D is ambiguous. In germline, CDR1 is MNHEY, CDR2 SMNVEV (reference sequence). The CDR3 extends over 19 amino acids. V dropped 4 bases and J dropped 4 bases, with 26 bases sitting between them. The CDR3 bases are TGTGCCAGCAGTTCTCTAACGTGGTTCCAGACTTCGGTAAATCAGCCCCAGCATTTT. It is translated as CASSSLTWFQTSVNQPQHF.

This chain connects TRBV24-1 to TRBJ1-5; 7 nucleotides line up with TRBD1. CDR1 is KGHDR and CDR2 is SFDVKD in the germline V gene. The junction had 7 bases not matched to a gene; V was cut back by 4 bases and J by 2 bases. The CDR3 is 16 residues long. The CDR3 loop reads CATSDPRQGGNQPQHF. As DNA, the CDR3 is TGTGCCACCAGTGACCCTAGACAGGGCGGCAATCAGCCCCAGCATTTT.

This clone was recorded a few times. J is TRBJ2-6 and V is TRBV19; no firm D call. CDR1 and CDR2 from the germline V gene are LNHDA and SQIVND (reference sequence). V lost 1 base to trimming and J lost 0 bases, with 4 bases between them. This CDR3 has 15 amino acids. The CDR3 DNA is TGTGCCAGTAGTATAGGCGGCTCTGGGGCCAACGTCCTGACTTTC. This encodes CASSIGGSGANVLTF.

The genes are TRBV10-2 and TRBJ1-4; D might be TRBD1 (6 bases). The CDR3 has 14 residues. CDR1 is WSHSY, CDR2 SAAADI, per germline. V shed 6 bases and J shed 2 bases, with 10 bases lying between them. The CDR3 protein is CASSHTGTNEKLFF. DNA of the CDR3: TGCGCCAGCAGCCATACAGGGACTAATGAAAAACTGTTTTTT.

The chain combines TRBV7-8 with TRBJ1-5; TRBD1 agrees at 7 bases. The J segment lost 6 bases and the V segment lost 5 bases, leaving 10 bases of the junction unmatched. CDR3 length: 15 residues. Per the germline V gene, CDR1 is SGHVS and CDR2 is FQNEAQ. The CDR3 region has the DNA TGTGCCAGCAGCCCTTCAGGGGGAATGGCTCAGCCCCAGCATTTT. It encodes CASSPSGGMAQPQHF.

The CDR3 bases are TGTGCCAGCAGCTTGGCCGCGGGACAGGGAGGGACCCAGTACTTC. This gives the protein CASSLAAGQGGTQYF. V usage is TRBV5-6 and J usage is TRBJ2-5, with 9 bases lining up with TRBD1. There are 15 residues in the CDR3. V shed 0 bases and J 7 bases; nucleotides not matched to a gene: 7. Germline V gives CDR1 SGHDT, CDR2 YYEEEE.

This sequence joins TRBV19 and TRBJ1-2; the D is unclear. This CDR3 is 17 amino acids long. Trimming stripped 3 bases from V and 2 bases from J, with 19 bases between. Per the germline V gene, CDR1 is LNHDA and CDR2 is SQIVND (reference sequence). The CDR3, as DNA: TGTGCCAGTAGTATTGGGCGGGCACCAGAAAGAAACTATGGCTACACCTTC. It codes for CASSIGRAPERNYGYTF.

The chain couples TRBV30 to TRBJ1-1, with 9 bases matching TRBD1. Trimming removed 4 bases from V and 3 bases from J; junction bases left unmatched: 6. The germline CDR1 and CDR2 sequences are GTSNPN and SVGIG (reference sequence). This CDR3 spans 14 amino acids. CDR3 residues: CAWMGRDRDTEAFF. The CDR3 DNA is TGTGCCTGGATGGGACGGGACAGGGACACTGAAGCTTTCTTT.

The rearrangement joins TRBV4-1 to TRBJ2-2; 7 bases match TRBD2. J gave up 1 base and V 2 bases, and 1 base lay outside the gene matches. Germline CDR1 reads MGHRA; CDR2 reads YSYEKL. CDR3 size: 15 residues. As DNA, the CDR3 is TGCGCCAGCAGCCAAAGCGGGATGAACACCGGGGAGCTGTTTTTT. Translated: CASSQSGMNTGELFF.

This clone was counted a single time. The V gene is TRBV5-1, the J gene TRBJ1-3; possible D gene TRBD1, 6 bases. CDR1 is SGHRS and CDR2 is YFSETQ in the germline V gene. The CDR3 length is 18 residues. Deletions cut 1 base from V and 1 base from J, with 18 bases between. The CDR3 sequence: CASSLPLTGGASGNTIYF. CDR3 sequence (DNA): TGCGCCAGCAGCTTGCCTCTCACGGGGGGCGCTTCTGGAAACACCATATATTTT.

This clone showed up just a few times. The chain couples TRBV10-1 to TRBJ2-7; TRBD2 aligns across 7 bases. The CDR3 totals 13 residues. The germline CDR1 and CDR2 sequences are WNHNN and SYGVQD (reference sequence). With 5 bases clipped from V and 3 bases from J, the junction kept 4 bases outside the gene matches. The chain's CDR3 is CASSSGEGYEQYF. The CDR3 DNA reads as TGCGCCAGCAGTTCGGGGGAGGGCTACGAGCAGTACTTC.

This chain links TRBV11-2 with TRBJ1-1; no clear D. This CDR3 is 14 amino acids long. From germline, CDR1 is SGHAT and CDR2 FQNNGV. V was pared by 1 base and J by 3 bases, with 9 bases between. The CDR3 reads CASSLASLHTEAFF. The CDR3 DNA reads TGTGCCAGCAGCTTAGCAAGCCTGCACACTGAAGCTTTCTTT. Supplemented by reference TRBV11-2 and TRBJ1-1, the full variable domain reads EAGVAQSPRYKIIEKRQSVAFWCNPISGHATLYWYQQILGQGPKLLIQFQNNGVVDDSQLPKDRFSAERLKGVDSTLKIQPAKLEDSAVYLCASSLASLHTEAFFGQGTRLTVV.

The V call is TRBV14, the J call TRBJ2-1; D is possibly TRBD2 (6 bases). This CDR3 is 15 amino acids long. V lost 7 bases, J lost 7 bases, and 20 bases lay in between. CDR1 is SGHDN, CDR2 FVKESK, per germline. CDR3 sequence (DNA): TGTGCCAGCACCCCCCTTTTTCCAGGACTAAATGAGCAGTTCTTC. Translating it yields CASTPLFPGLNEQFF.

As regards this clone: This CDR3 is also generated by other DNA sequences in the sample. The chain joins TRBV4-1 to TRBJ2-7, with TRBD1 matching 7 bases. Germline assignment: CDR1 MGHRA and CDR2 YSYEKL. This CDR3 is built from 14 residues. J lost 3 bases, V lost 1 base, and 3 bases had no gene match. In DNA, the CDR3 is TGCGCCAGCAGCCAAGCCCAGGGGGACTACGAGCAGTACTTC. It is translated as CASSQAQGDYEQYF.

The genes are TRBV10-3 and TRBJ1-1; TRBD1 agrees at 7 bases. This CDR3 is 15 amino acids long. With 5 bases clipped from V and 5 bases from J, the junction kept 11 bases outside the gene matches. Germline CDR1 and CDR2: ENHRY and SYGVKD. CDR3 nucleotides: TGTGCCATCAGTCAATCGACAGGGTTAAGTACTGAAGCTTTCTTT. Amino acid sequence: CAISQSTGLSTEAFF.

The chain links TRBV19 to TRBJ2-1; TRBD1 matches at 9 bases. The V segment lost 9 bases and the J segment 9 bases; nucleotides outside the gene matches: 9. Germline V gives CDR1 LNHDA, CDR2 SQIVND (reference sequence). The CDR3 is made up of 13 amino acids. This CDR3 is CASGTGIMSEQFF. CDR3 in DNA: TGTGCCAGCGGGACAGGGATTATGAGTGAGCAGTTCTTC.

V gene TRBV27 combines with J gene TRBJ1-5; D is undetermined. This CDR3 contains 16 residues. V shed 5 bases and J shed 2 bases, with 16 bases lying between them. From germline, CDR1 is MNHEY and CDR2 SMNVEV (reference sequence). As DNA, the CDR3 is TGTGCCAGCAGTCTTAAGTCATCACGCGGCAATCAGCCCCAGCATTTT. It encodes CASSLKSSRGNQPQHF.